Shown below are 9 T cell receptor beta chains from a single sample sequenced in a study of shared clonotypes between healthy human individuals. TCRdb's table, derived via immunoSEQ multiplex PCR, lists solely in-frame clones and lacks some. Altogether about 690,000 clones are present, less than 95% being singletons, with the ten largest covering about 34%. Sequencing was done on a sample of memory CD8+ T cells from PBMCs. Subset noted: CD45RO+ cells pooled with CCR7-negative TemRA cells. The source is a man aged 18 to 30 in good health. Some clones in this sample may be carry-over from other donors' samples.

The gene calls are TRBV27 and TRBJ2-3; 8 positions agree with TRBD2. Trimming took 0 bases from V and 3 from J; bases not matched to a gene: 8. This CDR3 contains 17 residues. The germline gives CDR1 MNHEY, CDR2 SMNVEV (reference sequence). The CDR3 coding sequence is TGTGCCAGCAGTTTATCTTTGGCGGGAGGTCGGACAGATACGCAGTATTTT. Protein sequence: CASSLSLAGGRTDTQYF.

This clone was recorded only once. The chain carries TRBV5-1 and TRBJ2-7, with 7 bases fitting TRBD2. CDR3 length: 17 amino acids. CDR1 is SGHRS, CDR2 YFSETQ, per germline. Trimming removed 0 bases from V and 5 bases from J; junction bases left unmatched: 14. The DNA for the CDR3 is TGCGCCAGCAGCTTGGCAACAAAAAGCGGGATCCATCACGAGCAGTACTTC. Encoded protein: CASSLATKSGIHHEQYF.

V and J are TRBV6-1 and TRBJ2-3; 9 positions agree with TRBD1. The CDR3 length is 14 residues. Germline V gives CDR1 MNHNS, CDR2 SASEGT. V dropped 9 bases and J dropped 2; count of bases not matched to a gene: 6. The CDR3: CARNRDRATDTQYF. The CDR3 region has the DNA TGTGCCAGGAACCGGGACAGGGCCACAGATACGCAGTATTTT.

The chain employs TRBV7-6 and TRBJ2-1; 8 bases fit TRBD2. The germline V gene encodes CDR1 SGHVS and CDR2 FNYEAQ. V shed 5 bases, J shed 6 bases, and the junction held 9 bases outside the gene matches. CDR3 length equals 15 residues. CDR3 nucleotides: TGTGCCAGCAGCGAAAGCGGGAGTTTGTTCAATGAGCAGTTCTTC. Its translation is CASSESGSLFNEQFF.

This chain uses TRBV7-3 with TRBJ2-2, with D unclear. The germline CDR1 and CDR2 sequences are SGHTA and FQGTGA. V lost 2 bases and J 8 bases, leaving 9 bases between the germline ends. The CDR3 length is 13 residues. CDR3 residues: CASSLATGGELFF. The CDR3 nucleotides read TGTGCCAGCAGCTTAGCAACGGGTGGGGAGCTGTTTTTT.

This chain uses TRBV9 with TRBJ2-3; weak D call: TRBD2 (6 bases). CDR3 length equals 15 residues. The germline gives CDR1 SGDLS, CDR2 YYNGEE. V was cut by 3 bases and J by 0 bases, with 11 bases left in between. Written as DNA, the CDR3 is TGTGCCAGCAGCGATACCGGGACTAGCACAGATACGCAGTATTTT. It translates to CASSDTGTSTDTQYF.

The rearrangement uses TRBV6-1 and TRBJ1-5, with D possibly matching TRBD1 (5 bases). Germline loops: CDR1 MNHNS, CDR2 SASEGT. With 0 bases removed from V and 2 bases from J, the gap between germline ends came to 8 bases. The CDR3 consists of 15 residues. The DNA of the CDR3 is TGTGCCAGCAGTGAAGCGGTGGGGGGCAATCAGCCCCAGCATTTT. The encoded protein is CASSEAVGGNQPQHF.

Details on this clone: This sample also contains other DNA sequences that code for the same CDR3. The chain employs TRBV5-1 and TRBJ2-7, with D tentatively TRBD1 (6 bases). The V end lost 0 bases, the J end lost 0 bases, and 7 bases lay between the germline ends. This CDR3 contains 14 residues. Looked up from germline, CDR1 is SGHRS and CDR2 is YFSETQ. CDR3 DNA: TGCGCCAGCAGCTTGGTACAGGGCTCCTACGAGCAGTACTTC. This gives the protein CASSLVQGSYEQYF.

V and J are TRBV7-9 and TRBJ2-3, with a possible D match to TRBD1 (6 bases). Germline V lookup: CDR1 SEHNR, CDR2 FQNEAQ (reference sequence). The CDR3 consists of 15 residues. The V gene lost 1 base and the J gene lost 3 bases, with 11 bases spanning the gap. The CDR3 DNA reads as TGTGCCAGCAGCTTAGGGGGCCAGGGGACAGATACGCAGTATTTT. It translates to CASSLGGQGTDTQYF.